The 22 T cell receptor beta chains given below trace back to one sample, sequenced in a study of radiation and T cells in renal cell carcinoma. The assay was immunoSEQ multiplex PCR, and TCRdb's table has in-frame clones only and misses some. Among 50,000 to 75,000 clones listed, roughly three quarters were seen once. The time point here: baseline pretreatment blood. Treatment: 15 Gy SBRT to primary tumor, nephrectomy 4 weeks later. Sequenced here: blood, sampled from a patient whose treatment included radiotherapy and nephrectomy. Receptors were obtained from a man aged 55-75 years with renal cell carcinoma.

The chain links TRBV7-9 to TRBJ2-1, with D perhaps matching TRBD2 (7 bases). Germline values: CDR1 SEHNR, CDR2 FQNEAQ (reference sequence). Trimming pared 5 bases from V and 9 bases from J, leaving 20 bases between. The CDR3 totals 15 residues. CDR3 loop: CASSPYSGGLPEQFF. CDR3 coding DNA: TGTGCCAGCAGCCCTTACTCGGGGGGCCTGCCTGAGCAGTTCTTC.

The chain uses TRBV10-3 and TRBJ1-1; TRBD1 matches at 10 bases. This CDR3 is built from 15 residues. Germline V lookup: CDR1 ENHRY, CDR2 SYGVKD. Trimming at V came to 3 bases and at J to 5 bases, leaving 6 bases not matched to a gene. In DNA form, the CDR3 reads TGTGCCATCAGTGAATTCGGGACAGGGGAGACTGAAGCTTTCTTT. As protein: CAISEFGTGETEAFF.

This clone was seen just once. Here the CDR3 reads CASSLVDNEQFF. The CDR3 DNA sequence: TGTGCCAGCAGCTTAGTTGACAATGAGCAGTTCTTC. This chain uses TRBV7-9 with TRBJ2-1; D not certain. Trimming stripped 1 base from V and 5 bases from J, with 3 bases between. CDR1 is SEHNR, CDR2 FQNEAQ, per germline (reference sequence). This CDR3 contains 12 residues.

CDR3 protein: CANRDRYLAYTF. CDR3 in DNA: TGTGCCAACCGGGACAGGTATTTAGCCTACACCTTC. This sequence joins TRBV6-1 and TRBJ1-2; TRBD1 agrees at 8 bases. After removal of 10 bases from V and 10 bases from J, the junction contained 11 bases not matched to a gene. CDR3 length equals 12 residues. Germline CDR1 and CDR2: MNHNS and SASEGT.

This chain uses TRBV5-1 with TRBJ2-3; perhaps TRBD2 as D (5 bases). This CDR3 contains 15 residues. V was trimmed by 2 bases and J by 0 bases, leaving 10 bases between them. The germline V gene has CDR1 SGHRS and CDR2 YFSETQ. The CDR3 loop is CASSFLSASTDTQYF. CDR3 DNA: TGCGCCAGCAGCTTCCTTAGCGCTAGCACAGATACGCAGTATTTT.

V usage is TRBV4-1 and J usage is TRBJ2-3; possible D gene TRBD1, 5 bases. V was cut by 1 base and J by 0 bases, with 14 bases left in between. This CDR3 has 17 amino acids. Germline lookup yields CDR1 MGHRA and CDR2 YSYEKL. CDR3 bases: TGCGCCAGCAGCCAAGGTTCGATGAAGGGGAGCACAGATACGCAGTATTTT. Its protein product is CASSQGSMKGSTDTQYF.

J is TRBJ1-4 and V is TRBV7-2, with D tentatively TRBD1 (5 bases). CDR1 is SGHTA and CDR2 is FQGNSA in the germline V gene. This CDR3 comprises 15 residues. Trimming cost V 1 base and J 5 bases, with 11 bases left between them. The CDR3 loop reads CASSLGRVGNEKLFF. The CDR3 bases are TGTGCCAGCAGCTTAGGCAGGGTGGGGAATGAAAAACTGTTTTTT.

The chain joins TRBV30 to TRBJ1-2; 8 nucleotides align to TRBD1. The CDR3 is 15 residues long. V lost 4 bases, J lost 2 bases, and 9 bases stayed unmatched. Germline CDR1 is GTSNPN and CDR2 is SVGIG (reference sequence). DNA of the CDR3: TGTGCCTGGACCCGGACAGGGATCAAAAACTATGGCTACACCTTC. Residues: CAWTRTGIKNYGYTF.

This chain links TRBV4-1 with TRBJ2-1; the match to TRBD2 covers 7 bases. CDR1 and CDR2 (germline): MGHRA, YSYEKL. CDR3 size: 16 residues. The junction had 4 bases not matched to a gene; V was cut back by 0 bases and J by 2 bases. The CDR3 region is CASSQDPAGTYNEQFF. The CDR3 nucleotides read TGCGCCAGCAGCCAAGATCCAGCGGGGACCTACAATGAGCAGTTCTTC.

The chain is built from TRBV6-1 and TRBJ2-7; 7 bases line up with TRBD1. CDR1 and CDR2 (germline): MNHNS, SASEGT. The J segment lost 0 bases and the V segment lost 6 bases, leaving 8 bases of the junction unmatched. CDR3 length equals 15 residues. CDR3 DNA: TGTGCCAGCAGAGTGGGGGCAGGGGGCTCCTACGAGCAGTACTTC. As protein: CASRVGAGGSYEQYF.

V and J are TRBV6-1 and TRBJ2-1, with 8 bases matching TRBD2. Germline CDR1 and CDR2: MNHNS and SASEGT. V lost 5 bases, J lost 0 bases, and 3 bases stayed unmatched. The CDR3 consists of 15 residues. This CDR3 reads CASSPSGSSYNEQFF. CDR3 DNA: TGTGCCAGCAGTCCAAGCGGGAGCTCCTACAATGAGCAGTTCTTC.

V is TRBV7-8 and J is TRBJ2-1; no clear D. The V end was cut by 3 bases, the J end by 8 bases, with 11 bases between. CDR1 SGHVS and CDR2 FQNEAQ come from the germline V gene. This CDR3 is 13 amino acids long. For the CDR3, the DNA is TGTGCCAGCAGCTTGGGGATCAAGGATGAGCAGTTCTTC. This encodes CASSLGIKDEQFF. Drawing the rest from reference TRBV7-8 and TRBJ2-1, the complete variable domain is GAGVSQSPRYKVAKRGQDVALRCDPISGHVSLFWYQQALGQGPEFLTYFQNEAQLDKSGLPSDRFFAERPEGSVSTLKIQRTQQEDSAVYLCASSLGIKDEQFFGPGTRLTVL.

V and J are TRBV6-5 and TRBJ2-7, with D maybe TRBD1 (7 bases). The V end lost 3 bases, the J end lost 4 bases, and 16 bases lay between the germline ends. From germline, CDR1 is MNHEY and CDR2 SVGAGI. The CDR3 loop spans 15 amino acids. Here the CDR3 reads CASSYSYQGGYEQYF. The CDR3 DNA reads TGTGCCAGCAGTTATAGTTACCAGGGGGGATACGAGCAGTACTTC.

This chain links TRBV7-9 with TRBJ1-6; TRBD1 is a possible D gene (5 bases). CDR1 SEHNR and CDR2 FQNEAQ come from the germline V gene (reference sequence). V dropped 10 bases and J dropped 5 bases, with 24 bases sitting between them. The CDR3 loop spans 17 amino acids. For the CDR3, the DNA is TGTGCCACCGCGCCGAGTAGGGGAGGATCCAATAATTCACCCCTCCACTTT. The encoded protein is CATAPSRGGSNNSPLHF.

The chain recombines TRBV18 with TRBJ1-2, with a weak D call TRBD1 (6 bases). Germline CDR1 is KGHSH and CDR2 is LQKENI. Trimming left V 6 bases short and J 7 bases short, with 27 bases between. This CDR3 is 17 amino acids long. This chain's CDR3 is CASSLKGGQSTMGGYTF. The CDR3 bases are TGTGCCAGCTCTCTAAAGGGGGGACAATCGACCATGGGTGGCTACACCTTC. The full variable domain, in which reference TRBV18 and TRBJ1-2 provide the parts outside the CDR3, is NAGVMQNPRHLVRRRGQEARLRCSPMKGHSHVYWYRQLPEEGLKFMVYLQKENIIDESGMPKERFSAEFPKEGPSILRIQQVVRGDSAAYFCASSLKGGQSTMGGYTFGSGTRLTVV.

This rearrangement joins TRBV4-1 to TRBJ1-3, with 9 bases aligning to TRBD1. Unmatched junction bases numbered 8, after V lost 3 bases and J lost 2 bases. Looked up from germline, CDR1 is MGHRA and CDR2 is YSYEKL. The CDR3 extends over 17 amino acids. The CDR3 sequence: CASSHDGQGTAGNTIYF. As DNA, the CDR3 is TGCGCCAGCAGCCATGACGGACAGGGGACGGCTGGAAACACCATATATTTT.

CDR3 region: CASSQRTDNGYTF. Here the CDR3 DNA reads TGTGCCAGCAGTCAACGGACAGATAATGGCTACACCTTC. This chain connects TRBV27 to TRBJ1-2; TRBD1 might be the D (6 bases). With 5 bases removed from V and 6 bases from J, the gap between germline ends came to 13 bases. The germline V gene encodes CDR1 MNHEY and CDR2 SMNVEV (reference sequence). The CDR3 totals 13 residues.

This clone was seen more than once but under ten times. The V call is TRBV10-1, the J call TRBJ2-2, with 7 bases that match TRBD1. Germline V gene lookup returns CDR1 WNHNN and CDR2 SYGVQD (reference sequence). This CDR3 spans 14 amino acids. The V and J ends lost 1 base and 4 bases, in that order; junction bases with no gene match: 0. This CDR3 is CASSEYRGTGELFF. The DNA of the CDR3 is TGCGCCAGCAGTGAGTACAGGGGCACCGGGGAGCTGTTTTTT.

Remarks on this clone: At one end the junction does not follow the germline gene, possibly because of a read error. The J gene is TRBJ1-1, the V gene TRBV19, with D maybe TRBD1 (6 bases). Germline loops: CDR1 LNHDA, CDR2 SQIVND (reference sequence). The CDR3 extends over 11 amino acids. The CDR3 DNA sequence: TGTGCAAGTAGGGGGGGACCTGAAGCTTTCTTT. Encoded protein: CASRGGPEAFF.

This clone was seen only once. This rearrangement joins TRBV9 to TRBJ1-2; no clear D gene. This CDR3 has 15 amino acids. Germline V gene sequence: CDR1 SGDLS, CDR2 YYNGEE. Trimming shortened V by 0 bases and J by 2 bases, and 11 bases separated the two germline ends. The CDR3 nucleotides are TGTGCCAGCAGCGTAGGGGCGAGTGAAAACTATGGCTACACCTTC. It yields the protein CASSVGASENYGYTF.

To note about this clone: The sample holds other DNA sequences that translate to the same CDR3. The gene calls are TRBV7-2 and TRBJ2-1; D may correspond to TRBD1 or TRBD2 (6 bases each). Trimming removed 3 bases at V and 6 bases at J, with 12 bases between. Germline V CDR1 and CDR2: SGHTA, FQGNSA. The CDR3 length is 14 residues. The CDR3 spells CASSFGGLGNEQFF. CDR3 nucleotides: TGTGCCAGCAGCTTCGGGGGCTTAGGCAATGAGCAGTTCTTC.

The CDR3 DNA follows: TGTGCCAGCAGCTCTGGGACACCCCAGGGGGAGCAGTACTTC. Protein: CASSSGTPQGEQYF. The chain uses TRBV13 and TRBJ2-5; TRBD1 agrees at 7 bases. V lost 4 bases to trimming and J lost 11 bases; unmatched junction nucleotides: 13. This CDR3 comprises 14 residues. CDR1 and CDR2 from the germline V gene are PRHDT and FYEKMQ (reference sequence).